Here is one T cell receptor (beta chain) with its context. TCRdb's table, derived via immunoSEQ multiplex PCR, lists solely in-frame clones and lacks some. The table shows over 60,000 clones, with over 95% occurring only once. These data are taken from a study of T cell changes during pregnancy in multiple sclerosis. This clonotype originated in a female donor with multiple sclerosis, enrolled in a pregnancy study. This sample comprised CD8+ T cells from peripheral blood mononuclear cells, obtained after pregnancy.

CDR3 coding DNA: TGTGCCAGCCTTGGACAGGGGGTATACAATGAGCAGTTCTTC. It translates to CASLGQGVYNEQFF. This chain uses TRBV7-9 with TRBJ2-1; TRBD1 agrees at 10 bases. Germline CDR1 reads SEHNR; CDR2 reads FQNEAQ (reference sequence). The CDR3 length is 14 residues. Trimming at V came to 8 bases and at J to 4 bases, leaving 5 bases not matched to a gene.